The entry that follows covers one T cell receptor (beta chain) sequence. What antigen it recognizes has not been identified. There are no base qualities to consult, and no much larger clone falls within one base. The entry originates in a study of early T cells in non-severe SARS-CoV-2 infection (dated by TCRdb to the early 2020s). Regarding the research as a whole: TCR sequencing used bulk RNA from unsorted whole blood, so alpha and beta chains could not be paired.

The CDR3 runs 17 residues from the cysteine to the phenylalanine. Only the CDR3 portion is preserved as DNA: 51 bases, with reading frame beginning at the first base. Library prep was done by 5' RACE. Data came from a NextSeq 500. To correct for sequencing error and PCR bias, the TCR library protocol tagged individual cDNA molecules with unique molecular identifiers. TCR alpha and beta chains were both sequenced, and the abundances of alpha and beta sequences in each sample were closely correlated with each other. Processing in the source paper ran as follows. Decombinator V4 was used to perform V gene, J gene and CDR3 annotation of TCR sequences. TCRs were defined as expanded if a significant change between any two time points was detected under a Poisson model with p below 0.0001. TCR abundances were normalised to the total number of TCRs sequenced per sample and expressed as counts per million. MAIT TCRs were defined by TRAV1-2 paired with TRAJ12, TRAJ20 or TRAJ33, and iNKT TCRs by TRAV10 paired with TRAJ18. VDJdb, accessed 1 November 2021, was searched for CMV, EBV and SARS-CoV-2 annotated TCRs, excluding TCRs annotated for multiple antigens. TCRdb trimmed the raw reads at Q25, called clones with MiXCR and kept productive beta chains. Entries that share a CDR3 protein sequence are merged under the most common genes and DNA. These V and J calls derive from TCRdb rather than the authors' analysis. The sample data list tens of thousands of distinct CDR3 sequences, and less than 4.5% of these were observed just once. The ten biggest clones cover approximately 5.6% of the sample.

Set within a cohort of healthcare workers in London, UK, this nested case-control study involved weekly PCR testing of nasopharyngeal swabs along with blood sampling. Healthcare workers were recruited between 23 and 31 March 2020, during the week of the UK lockdown, and were followed weekly for up to about 15 weeks. Summary of the overall study and its limitations: VDJdb matching was skewed toward anti-spike CD8 responses, so virus-specific expansions were likely underestimated and private and CD4 specificities were missed.

Sequenced material: whole blood. The origin of this receptor is an adult who was a healthcare worker with PCR-confirmed SARS-CoV-2 infection or an uninfected control (not recorded which). Here the chain combines TRBV21-1 and TRBJ2-5; the table's D call, TRBD1, has no DNA check behind it. TRBV21-1 is a pseudogene locus. The bases read TGTGCCAGCAGCAAAATCCCCCGAGAGGTTTGGAAGGTGGCCCAGTACTTC. This gives the protein CASSKIPREVWKVAQYF.